This TCR beta chain originates from a study of OX40 agonist ivuxolimab in advanced cancers. Study results and limitations: Some nonresponders likewise displayed low normalized T-cell clonal expansion.

Measured with immunoSEQ multiplex PCR; TCRdb has only the in-frame clones, and not every one. The data contain tens of thousands of clones, approximately 89% of them seen just once; the ten biggest clones take up approximately 0.35%. A note on this clone: Its antigen is currently unknown.

Sequences were derived from CD4+ or CD8+ T cells sorted from blood, sampled in a trial of the OX40 agonist ivuxolimab. This TCR was sampled from an adult with an advanced solid tumor such as melanoma, head and neck, liver or kidney cancer.

CDR3 DNA: TGCGCCAGCAGCCAACCCCTCCGGGGAAGCCAGCCCCAGCATTTT. Protein sequence: CASSQPLRGSQPQHF. The chain combines TRBV4-1 with TRBJ1-5; D is uncertain. Germline assignment: CDR1 MGHRA and CDR2 YSYEKL. V gave up 2 bases and J gave up 7 bases, with 15 bases separating them. CDR3 length: 15 residues.